This is a list of T cell receptor beta chains from one sample in a study of STAT5B mutations in CD4+ large granular lymphocyte leukemia. Clones were sequenced by immunoSEQ multiplex PCR, and TCRdb holds only the in-frame ones, with some missing. The sample yields roughly 30,000 clones, 72% seen once. Sequencing was done on a sample of CD4+ T cells from blood buffy coats. These receptors all come from a human donor in good health. CDR3s include the opening cysteine and the closing phenylalanine or tryptophan. D genes are given only for firm matches. Part of the rows lack a size; the others show once, few, many or a class for expanded clones.

j_gene: TRBJ1-6; d_gene: -; v_gene: TRBV19; abundance: -; CDR3aa: CASSIRTLQNNSPLHF; CDR3nt: TGTGCCAGTAGTATACGGACCCTTCAGAATAATTCACCCCTCCACTTT
j_gene: TRBJ1-2; d_gene: -; v_gene: TRBV7-2; abundance: -; CDR3aa: CASSPTTEGHGYTF; CDR3nt: TGTGCCAGCAGCCCAACGACGGAGGGCCATGGCTACACCTTC
j_gene: TRBJ2-5; d_gene: -; v_gene: TRBV11-1; abundance: -; CDR3aa: CASSLEASQYQETQYF; CDR3nt: TGTGCCAGCAGCTTAGAGGCAAGTCAGTACCAAGAGACCCAGTACTTC
j_gene: TRBJ1-4; d_gene: -; v_gene: TRBV6-6; abundance: -; CDR3aa: CASRLTAGNEKLFF; CDR3nt: TGTGCCAGCAGATTGACAGCCGGTAATGAAAAACTGTTTTTT
j_gene: TRBJ2-5; d_gene: TRBD1; v_gene: TRBV19; abundance: -; CDR3aa: CASIGGHRGRGETQYF; CDR3nt: TGTGCCAGTATAGGGGGGCACAGGGGGCGCGGAGAGACCCAGTACTTC
j_gene: TRBJ2-2; d_gene: -; v_gene: TRBV6-5; abundance: -; CDR3aa: CASSRLTRTAGELFF; CDR3nt: TGTGCCAGCAGCCGCCTGACTCGAACTGCCGGGGAGCTGTTTTTT
j_gene: TRBJ1-1; d_gene: TRBD1; v_gene: TRBV11-2; abundance: -; CDR3aa: CASSLEGQKNTEAFF; CDR3nt: TGTGCCAGCAGCTTAGAGGGACAGAAGAACACTGAAGCTTTCTTT
j_gene: TRBJ1-1; d_gene: -; v_gene: TRBV19; abundance: once; CDR3aa: CASSRALGGMNTEAFF; CDR3nt: TGTGCCAGTAGTAGGGCCCTCGGGGGGATGAACACTGAAGCTTTCTTT
j_gene: TRBJ1-5; d_gene: -; v_gene: TRBV19; abundance: few; CDR3aa: CASSIGRGQPQHF; CDR3nt: TGTGCCAGTAGTATAGGAAGGGGCCAGCCCCAGCATTTT
j_gene: TRBJ2-7; d_gene: -; v_gene: TRBV7-6; abundance: -; CDR3aa: CASRALGGYEQYF; CDR3nt: TGTGCCAGCAGGGCTTTGGGGGGCTACGAGCAGTACTTC
j_gene: TRBJ1-2; d_gene: -; v_gene: TRBV28; abundance: -; CDR3aa: CASSFQESYYGYTF; CDR3nt: TGTGCCAGCAGTTTTCAGGAAAGCTACTATGGCTACACCTTC
j_gene: TRBJ1-2; d_gene: TRBD1; v_gene: TRBV15; abundance: -; CDR3aa: CATSSRTGQGYTF; CDR3nt: TGTGCCACCAGCAGTCGGACAGGGCAAGGCTACACCTTC
j_gene: TRBJ1-6; d_gene: -; v_gene: TRBV27; abundance: -; CDR3aa: CASGPKGHDSPLHF; CDR3nt: TGTGCCAGCGGACCGAAGGGGCATGATTCACCCCTCCACTTT
j_gene: TRBJ1-4; d_gene: TRBD1; v_gene: TRBV19; abundance: -; CDR3aa: CASSSRDRVFEKLFF; CDR3nt: TGTGCCAGTAGTTCCCGGGACAGGGTTTTTGAAAAACTGTTTTTT
j_gene: TRBJ2-5; d_gene: -; v_gene: TRBV9; abundance: -; CDR3aa: CASSVAWGAQETQYF; CDR3nt: TGTGCCAGCAGCGTAGCTTGGGGGGCCCAAGAGACCCAGTACTTC
j_gene: TRBJ1-4; d_gene: TRBD1; v_gene: TRBV7-9; abundance: few; CDR3aa: CASSQGLEGQGVEKLFF; CDR3nt: TGTGCCAGCAGCCAAGGACTCGAAGGACAGGGGGTTGAAAAACTGTTTTTT
j_gene: TRBJ2-3; d_gene: TRBD2; v_gene: TRBV19; abundance: -; CDR3aa: CATGGFLGDTDTQYF; CDR3nt: TGTGCCACGGGGGGTTTCCTTGGGGACACAGATACGCAGTATTTT
j_gene: TRBJ1-2; d_gene: -; v_gene: TRBV7-3; abundance: few; CDR3aa: CASSSGQNYGYTF; CDR3nt: TGTGCCAGCAGCTCAGGACAAAACTATGGCTACACCTTC
j_gene: TRBJ1-2; d_gene: -; v_gene: TRBV6-1; abundance: -; CDR3aa: CASTAQYGYTF; CDR3nt: TGTGCCAGCACGGCACAGTACGGCTACACCTTC
j_gene: TRBJ1-3; d_gene: TRBD1; v_gene: TRBV9; abundance: -; CDR3aa: CASSRGLGQLSSGNTIYF; CDR3nt: TGTGCCAGCAGCAGGGGCCTGGGACAGCTAAGCTCTGGAAACACCATATATTTT
j_gene: TRBJ2-7; d_gene: TRBD1; v_gene: TRBV19; abundance: -; CDR3aa: CASSRTGISYEQYF; CDR3nt: TGTGCCAGTAGTAGGACAGGGATCTCCTACGAGCAGTACTTC
j_gene: TRBJ2-7; d_gene: -; v_gene: TRBV7-9; abundance: -; CDR3aa: CASSSSGGQYF; CDR3nt: TGTGCCAGCAGCTCCTCCGGCGGGCAGTACTTC
j_gene: TRBJ1-4; d_gene: TRBD1; v_gene: TRBV19; abundance: -; CDR3aa: CASSGTGALEEKLFF; CDR3nt: TGTGCCAGTAGTGGAACAGGGGCATTGGAGGAAAAACTGTTTTTT